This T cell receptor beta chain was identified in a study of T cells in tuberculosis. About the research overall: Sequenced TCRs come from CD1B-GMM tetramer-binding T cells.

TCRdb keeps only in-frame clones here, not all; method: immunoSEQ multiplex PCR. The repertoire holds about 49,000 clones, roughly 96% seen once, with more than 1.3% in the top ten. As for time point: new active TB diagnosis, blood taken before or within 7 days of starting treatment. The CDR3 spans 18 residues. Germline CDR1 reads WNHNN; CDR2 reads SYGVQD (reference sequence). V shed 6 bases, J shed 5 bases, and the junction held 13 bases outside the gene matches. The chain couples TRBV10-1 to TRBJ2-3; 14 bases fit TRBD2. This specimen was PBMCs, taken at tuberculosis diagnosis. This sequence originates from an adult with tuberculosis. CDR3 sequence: CASSKGGTSGSWLDTQYF. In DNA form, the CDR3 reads TGCGCCAGCAGCAAAGGGGGGACTAGCGGGAGTTGGTTAGATACGCAGTATTTT.